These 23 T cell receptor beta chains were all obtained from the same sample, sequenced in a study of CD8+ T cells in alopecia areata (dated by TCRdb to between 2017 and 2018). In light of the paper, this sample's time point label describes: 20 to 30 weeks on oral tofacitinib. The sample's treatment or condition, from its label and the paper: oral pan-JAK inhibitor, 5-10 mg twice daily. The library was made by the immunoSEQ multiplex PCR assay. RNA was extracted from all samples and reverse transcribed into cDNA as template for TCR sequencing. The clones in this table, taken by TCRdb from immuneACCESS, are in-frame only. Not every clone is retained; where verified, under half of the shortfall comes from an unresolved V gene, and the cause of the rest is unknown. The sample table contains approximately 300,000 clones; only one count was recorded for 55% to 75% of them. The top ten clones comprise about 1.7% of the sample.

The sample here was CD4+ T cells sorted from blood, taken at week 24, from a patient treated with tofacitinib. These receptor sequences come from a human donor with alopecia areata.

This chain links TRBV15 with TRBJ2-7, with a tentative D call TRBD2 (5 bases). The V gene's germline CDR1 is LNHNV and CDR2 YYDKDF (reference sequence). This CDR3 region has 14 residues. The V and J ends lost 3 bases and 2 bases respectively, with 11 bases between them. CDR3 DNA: TGTGCCACCAGCAGCGGGGTCACCGCCTACGAGCAGTACTTC. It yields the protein CATSSGVTAYEQYF.

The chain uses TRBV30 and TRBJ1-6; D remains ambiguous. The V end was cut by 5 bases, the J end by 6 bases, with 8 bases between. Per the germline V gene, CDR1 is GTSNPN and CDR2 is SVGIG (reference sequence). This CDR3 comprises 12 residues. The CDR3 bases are TGTGCCTGGTCACTCCTTAATTCACCCCTCCACTTT. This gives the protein CAWSLLNSPLHF.

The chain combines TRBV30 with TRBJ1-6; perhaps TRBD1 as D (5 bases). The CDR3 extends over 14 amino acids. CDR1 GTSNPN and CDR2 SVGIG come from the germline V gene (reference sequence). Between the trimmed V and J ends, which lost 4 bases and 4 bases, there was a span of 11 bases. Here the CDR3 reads CAWMTDLYNSPLHF. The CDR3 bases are TGTGCCTGGATGACAGATCTGTATAATTCACCCCTCCACTTT.

Written as DNA, the CDR3 is TGTGCCAGCAGCTTGGACTCGGCAAGCACAGATACGCAGTATTTT. Encoded protein: CASSLDSASTDTQYF. The V call is TRBV5-4, the J call TRBJ2-3; D gene unclear. The V gene lost 0 bases and the J gene lost 0 bases, with 8 bases spanning the gap. Germline CDR1 SGHNT, CDR2 YYREEE (reference sequence). The CDR3 consists of 15 residues. Together with reference TRBV5-4 and TRBJ2-3, the CDR3 gives the full variable domain: ETGVTQSPTHLIKTRGQQVTLRCSSQSGHNTVSWYQQALGQGPQFIFQYYREEENGRGNFPPRFSGLQFPNYSSELNVNALELDDSALYLCASSLDSASTDTQYFGPGTRLTVL.

The CDR3 loop is CASSLAADRAYEQYF. The CDR3 DNA is TGCGCCAGCAGCTTGGCCGCAGACAGGGCCTACGAGCAGTACTTC. The chain recombines TRBV5-1 with TRBJ2-7, with 7 bases that match TRBD1. V was pared by 0 bases and J by 2 bases, with 5 bases of the junction left unmatched. This CDR3 is built from 15 residues. Germline V gives CDR1 SGHRS, CDR2 YFSETQ.

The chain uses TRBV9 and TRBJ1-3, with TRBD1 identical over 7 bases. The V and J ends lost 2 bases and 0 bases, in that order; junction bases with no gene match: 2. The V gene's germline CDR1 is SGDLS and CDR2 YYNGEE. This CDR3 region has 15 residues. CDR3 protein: CASSVTGSSGNTIYF. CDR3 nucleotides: TGTGCCAGCAGCGTGACAGGGAGCTCTGGAAACACCATATATTTT.

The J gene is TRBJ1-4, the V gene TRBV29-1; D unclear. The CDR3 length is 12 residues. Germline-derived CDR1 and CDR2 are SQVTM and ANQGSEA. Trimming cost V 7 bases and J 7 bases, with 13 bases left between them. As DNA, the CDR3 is TGCAGCGGTGGGAGTGTGGCTGAAAAACTGTTTTTT. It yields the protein CSGGSVAEKLFF.

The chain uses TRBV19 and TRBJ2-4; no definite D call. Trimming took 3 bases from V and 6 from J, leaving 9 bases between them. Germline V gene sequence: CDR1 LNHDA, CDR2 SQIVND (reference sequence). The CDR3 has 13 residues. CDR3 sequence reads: CASSMPDPNIQYF. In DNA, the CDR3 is TGTGCCAGTAGTATGCCGGACCCAAACATTCAGTACTTC.

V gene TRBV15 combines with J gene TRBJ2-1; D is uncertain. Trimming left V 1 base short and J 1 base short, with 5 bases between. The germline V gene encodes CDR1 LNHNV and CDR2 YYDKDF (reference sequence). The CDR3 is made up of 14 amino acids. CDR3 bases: TGTGCCACCAGCAGAGGAGGTTCCTACAATGAGCAGTTCTTC. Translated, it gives CATSRGGSYNEQFF.

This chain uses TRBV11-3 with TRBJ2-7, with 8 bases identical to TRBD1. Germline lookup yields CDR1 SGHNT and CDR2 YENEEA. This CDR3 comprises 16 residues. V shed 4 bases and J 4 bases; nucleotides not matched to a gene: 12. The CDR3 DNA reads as TGTGCCAGCAGCTCGATTGGCCCGACAGGGGAATACGAGCAGTACTTC. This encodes CASSSIGPTGEYEQYF.

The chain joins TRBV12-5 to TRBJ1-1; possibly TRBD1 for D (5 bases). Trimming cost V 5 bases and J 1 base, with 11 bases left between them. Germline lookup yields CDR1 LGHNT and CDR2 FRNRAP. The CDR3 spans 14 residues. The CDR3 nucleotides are TGTGCTAGTGGTCTGGGACTCCCGAACACTGAAGCTTTCTTT. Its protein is CASGLGLPNTEAFF. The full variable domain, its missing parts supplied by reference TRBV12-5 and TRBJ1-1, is DARVTQTPRHKVTEMGQEVTMRCQPILGHNTVFWYRQTMMQGLELLAYFRNRAPLDDSGMPKDRFSAEMPDATLATLKIQPSEPRDSAVYFCASGLGLPNTEAFFGQGTRLTVV.

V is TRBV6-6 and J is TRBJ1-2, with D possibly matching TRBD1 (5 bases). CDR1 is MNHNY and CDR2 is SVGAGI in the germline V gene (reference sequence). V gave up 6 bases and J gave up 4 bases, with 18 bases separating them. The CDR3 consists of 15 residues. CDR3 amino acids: CASRVRGPGGYGYTF. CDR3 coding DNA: TGTGCCAGCAGGGTACGGGGCCCCGGGGGCTATGGCTACACCTTC.

In nucleotides, the CDR3 is TGTGCCAGCTCACCACCGGCCCCGGCAAAGTACGGGGAGCTGTTTTTT. Protein: CASSPPAPAKYGELFF. V is TRBV18 and J is TRBJ2-2; no definite D call. The CDR3 covers 16 residues. V was trimmed by 0 bases and J by 7 bases, leaving 15 bases between them. Germline assignment: CDR1 KGHSH and CDR2 LQKENI.

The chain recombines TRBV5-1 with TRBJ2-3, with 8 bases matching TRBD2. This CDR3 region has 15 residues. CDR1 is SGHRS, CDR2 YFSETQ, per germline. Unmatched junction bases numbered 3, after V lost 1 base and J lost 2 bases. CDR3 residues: CASSLIAGTTDTQYF. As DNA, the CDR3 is TGCGCCAGCAGCTTGATAGCGGGGACCACAGATACGCAGTATTTT.

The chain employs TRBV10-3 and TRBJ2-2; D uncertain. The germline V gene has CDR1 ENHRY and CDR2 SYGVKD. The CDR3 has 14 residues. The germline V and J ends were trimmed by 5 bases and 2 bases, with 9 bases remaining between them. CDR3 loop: CAISRSLNTGELFF. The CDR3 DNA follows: TGTGCCATCAGTCGATCCTTAAACACCGGGGAGCTGTTTTTT.

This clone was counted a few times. CDR3: CASGQTAYEQYF. The CDR3, as DNA: TGTGCTAGTGGGCAGACAGCCTACGAGCAGTACTTC. This sequence joins TRBV12-5 and TRBJ2-7, with a weak D call TRBD1 (5 bases). Trimming removed 6 bases at V and 2 bases at J, with 8 bases between. The CDR3 covers 12 residues. Germline values: CDR1 LGHNT, CDR2 FRNRAP.

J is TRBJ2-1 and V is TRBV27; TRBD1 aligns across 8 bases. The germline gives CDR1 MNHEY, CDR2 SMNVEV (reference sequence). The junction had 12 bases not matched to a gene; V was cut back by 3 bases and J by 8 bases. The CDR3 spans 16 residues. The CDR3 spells CASSFGQGNLRHEQFF. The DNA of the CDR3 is TGTGCCAGCAGTTTCGGACAGGGTAACTTAAGGCATGAGCAGTTCTTC.

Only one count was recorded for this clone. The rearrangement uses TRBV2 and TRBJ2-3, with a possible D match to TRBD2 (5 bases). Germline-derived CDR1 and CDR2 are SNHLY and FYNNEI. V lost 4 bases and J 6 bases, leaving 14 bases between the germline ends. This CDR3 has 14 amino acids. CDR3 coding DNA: TGTGCCAGCAGTGGCCCCAGGAGAGGGGATACGCAGTATTTT. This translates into CASSGPRRGDTQYF.

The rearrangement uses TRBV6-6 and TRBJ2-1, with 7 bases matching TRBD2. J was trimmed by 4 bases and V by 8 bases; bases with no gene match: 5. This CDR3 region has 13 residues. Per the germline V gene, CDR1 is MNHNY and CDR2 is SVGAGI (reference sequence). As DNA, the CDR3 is TGTGCCAGCGGAGCTAGCGGTTACAATGAGCAGTTCTTC. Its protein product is CASGASGYNEQFF.

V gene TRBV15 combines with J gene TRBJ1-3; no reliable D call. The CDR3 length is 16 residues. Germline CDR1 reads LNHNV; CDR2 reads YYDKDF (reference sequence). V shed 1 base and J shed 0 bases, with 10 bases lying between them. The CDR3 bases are TGTGCCACCAGCAGAGTCCTCACCAGCTCTGGAAACACCATATATTTT. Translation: CATSRVLTSSGNTIYF.

The CDR3 reads CASSSWTGGASDEQFF. In DNA form, the CDR3 reads TGCGCCAGCAGCTCCTGGACAGGGGGAGCCTCGGATGAGCAGTTCTTC. V and J are TRBV5-1 and TRBJ2-1; TRBD1 agrees at 10 bases. The CDR3 runs 16 residues. Germline assignment: CDR1 SGHRS and CDR2 YFSETQ. Losses at the gene ends were 3 bases for V and 8 bases for J; bases not matched to a gene: 11. Filled out from reference TRBV5-1 and TRBJ2-1, the complete variable domain reads KAGVTQTPRYLIKTRGQQVTLSCSPISGHRSVSWYQQTPGQGLQFLFEYFSETQRNKGNFPGRFSGRQFSNSRSEMNVSTLELGDSALYLCASSSWTGGASDEQFFGPGTRLTVL.

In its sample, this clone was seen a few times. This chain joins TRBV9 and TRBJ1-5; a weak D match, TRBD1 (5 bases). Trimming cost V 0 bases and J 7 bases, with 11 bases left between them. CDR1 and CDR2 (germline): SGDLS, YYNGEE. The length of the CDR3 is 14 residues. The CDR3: CASSVGGVDQPQHF. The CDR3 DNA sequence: TGTGCCAGCAGCGTAGGAGGGGTCGACCAGCCCCAGCATTTT.

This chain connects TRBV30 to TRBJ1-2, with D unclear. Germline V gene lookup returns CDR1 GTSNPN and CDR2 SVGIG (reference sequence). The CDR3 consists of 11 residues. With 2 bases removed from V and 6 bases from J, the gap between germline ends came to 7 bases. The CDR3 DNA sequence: TGTGCCTGGAGTAGGGCGGATGGCTACACCTTC. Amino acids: CAWSRADGYTF.